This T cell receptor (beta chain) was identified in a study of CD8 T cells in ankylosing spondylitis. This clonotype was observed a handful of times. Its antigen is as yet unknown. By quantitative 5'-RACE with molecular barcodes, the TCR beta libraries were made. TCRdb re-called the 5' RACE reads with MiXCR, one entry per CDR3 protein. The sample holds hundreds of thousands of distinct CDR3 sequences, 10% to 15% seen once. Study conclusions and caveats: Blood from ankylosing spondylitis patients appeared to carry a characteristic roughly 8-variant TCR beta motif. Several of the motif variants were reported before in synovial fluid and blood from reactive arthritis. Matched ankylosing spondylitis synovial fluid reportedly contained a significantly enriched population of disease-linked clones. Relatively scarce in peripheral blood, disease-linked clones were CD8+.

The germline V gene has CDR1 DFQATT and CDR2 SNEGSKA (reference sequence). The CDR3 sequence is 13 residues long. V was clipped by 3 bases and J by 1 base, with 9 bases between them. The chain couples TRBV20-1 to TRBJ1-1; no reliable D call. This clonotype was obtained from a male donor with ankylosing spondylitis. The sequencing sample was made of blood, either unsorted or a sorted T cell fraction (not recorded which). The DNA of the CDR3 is TGCAGTGCTAGGGTCCCGGCGAACACTGAAGCTTTCTTT. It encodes CSARVPANTEAFF.